Listed below are T cell receptor beta chains from one sample, sequenced in a study of T cells expressing NK-cell markers. TCRdb processed the 5' RACE reads again and assigns one entry to each CDR3 protein, with no DNA. The sample data list about 110,000 distinct CDR3 sequences. The sequencing input was blood T cells: a sorted CD56 or NKG2C T cell subset, CD4+ or CD8+ T cells, or bulk PBMC T cells (not recorded which). These receptors were taken from a woman aged 18-69 years in good health. Each CDR3 is given with its conserved first and last residue.

CASSPDRAVAFF TRBJ1-1 TRBV4-1
CSAIPSDRVYEQYF TRBJ2-7 TRBV20-1
CASSLGPGSHGDTQYF TRBJ2-3 TRBV5-1
CASSLWGGPNTGELFF TRBJ2-2 TRBV7-2
CASRTGNYEQYF TRBJ2-7 TRBV4-2
CASSYGRETGELFF TRBJ2-2 TRBV6-2/TRBV6-3
CASGGPQDTQYF TRBJ2-3 TRBV12-3/TRBV12-4
CASSLTATNEKLFF TRBJ1-4 TRBV6-2/TRBV6-3
CASSLGQGGNTEAFF TRBJ1-1 TRBV5-1
CASRDSGGPHYNEQFF TRBJ2-1 TRBV11-2
CASSLDIQETQYF TRBJ2-5 TRBV9
CASSSGGVKFF TRBJ2-1 TRBV12-3/TRBV12-4
CSVEVGDGYSKLFF TRBJ1-4 TRBV29-1
CASRDNSPLHF TRBJ1-6 TRBV2
CASRFTLRQNYGYTF TRBJ1-2 TRBV12-2
CASSQLRSRELFF TRBJ2-2 TRBV23-1
CSARGGNEQFF TRBJ2-1 TRBV20-1
CSVELVRPGTDTQYF TRBJ2-3 TRBV29-1
CASSPVGTTEPQYF TRBJ2-5 TRBV7-2
CASSYSSARSNTGELFF TRBJ2-2 TRBV6-5
CASSLERGGFNEQFF TRBJ2-1 TRBV19
CASSIDLDTGPGANVLTF TRBJ2-6 TRBV19
CASSQERTGDTEAFF TRBJ1-1 TRBV4-3
CSVEDGTRTDTQYF TRBJ2-3 TRBV29-1
CASSVAGGSTDTQYF TRBJ2-3 TRBV9
CASSYTNTGELFF TRBJ2-2 TRBV6-5
CASSFPRQSSSYEQYF TRBJ2-7 TRBV28
CASSQATGGWPQHF TRBJ1-5 TRBV4-3
CASSFPGANEKLFF TRBJ1-4 TRBV28
CASSLGGGHSFNYGYTF TRBJ1-2 TRBV12-3/TRBV12-4
CSAPAGGVETQYF TRBJ2-5 TRBV20-1
CSVGASGNGEQFF TRBJ2-1 TRBV29-1
CASSFGLVYEQYF TRBJ2-7 TRBV5-4
CASHDRDRVKGQPQHF TRBJ1-5 TRBV7-3
CASSQGATNEKLFF TRBJ1-4 TRBV6-1
CASSDGGGTDTQYF TRBJ2-3 TRBV6-4
CAWSVLSGSYNEQFF TRBJ2-1 TRBV30
CASSFGSLYNEQFF TRBJ2-1 TRBV19
CASSQGIPGTGDPGELFF TRBJ2-2 TRBV4-3
CASSEFATAEAFF TRBJ1-1 TRBV25-1
CASSLYNEQFF TRBJ2-1 TRBV27
CASRGRGQTNQETQYF TRBJ2-5 TRBV12-3/TRBV12-4
CSARGHGGPSTSAGRGIEETQYF TRBJ2-5 TRBV20-1
CSAREPLAGGIDEQFF TRBJ2-1 TRBV20-1
CASKLAGDSNEQFF TRBJ2-1 TRBV6-1
CSANQLGVGLNIQYF TRBJ2-4 TRBV20-1
CASSPYGGSTDTQYF TRBJ2-3 TRBV5-4
CATSRRDRAGANVLTF TRBJ2-6 TRBV15
CSAAGSSYEQYF TRBJ2-7 TRBV20-1
CASSLTGEYYEQYF TRBJ2-7 TRBV28
CASYHLGGEAFF TRBJ1-1 TRBV18
CASGKLRDLNVDYGYTF TRBJ1-2 TRBV27
CASTAEDALNSPLHF TRBJ1-6 TRBV6-1
CSARWQAGSYNSPLHF TRBJ1-6 TRBV20-1
CSAMTSVLYNEQFF TRBJ2-1 TRBV20-1
CASVGRLQETQYF TRBJ2-5 TRBV11-2